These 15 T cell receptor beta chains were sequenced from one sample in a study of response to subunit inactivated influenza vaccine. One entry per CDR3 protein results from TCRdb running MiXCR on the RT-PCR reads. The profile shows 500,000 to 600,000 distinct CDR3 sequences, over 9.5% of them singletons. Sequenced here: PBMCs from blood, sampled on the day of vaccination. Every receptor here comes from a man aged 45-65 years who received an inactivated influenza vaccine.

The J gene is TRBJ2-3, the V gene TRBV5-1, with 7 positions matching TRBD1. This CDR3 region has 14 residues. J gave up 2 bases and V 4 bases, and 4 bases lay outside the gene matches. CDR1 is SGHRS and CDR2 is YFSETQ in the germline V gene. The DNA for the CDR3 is TGCGCCAGCAGCGCGAGGGGGCCCACAGATACGCAGTATTTT. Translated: CASSARGPTDTQYF. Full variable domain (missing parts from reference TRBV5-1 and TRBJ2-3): KAGVTQTPRYLIKTRGQQVTLSCSPISGHRSVSWYQQTPGQGLQFLFEYFSETQRNKGNFPGRFSGRQFSNSRSEMNVSTLELGDSALYLCASSARGPTDTQYFGPGTRLTVL.

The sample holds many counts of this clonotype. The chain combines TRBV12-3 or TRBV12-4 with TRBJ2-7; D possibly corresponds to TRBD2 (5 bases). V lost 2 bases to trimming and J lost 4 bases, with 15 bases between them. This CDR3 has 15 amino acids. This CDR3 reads CASSLKLAALYEQYF. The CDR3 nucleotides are TGTGCCAGCAGTTTAAAGCTAGCAGCCCTTTACGAGCAGTACTTC.

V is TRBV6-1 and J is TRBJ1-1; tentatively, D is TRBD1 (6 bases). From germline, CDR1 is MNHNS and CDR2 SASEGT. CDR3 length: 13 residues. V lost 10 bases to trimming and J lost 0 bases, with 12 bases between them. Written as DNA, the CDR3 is TGTGCCACCCTGGAGGGGGTGAACACTGAAGCTTTCTTT. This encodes CATLEGVNTEAFF.

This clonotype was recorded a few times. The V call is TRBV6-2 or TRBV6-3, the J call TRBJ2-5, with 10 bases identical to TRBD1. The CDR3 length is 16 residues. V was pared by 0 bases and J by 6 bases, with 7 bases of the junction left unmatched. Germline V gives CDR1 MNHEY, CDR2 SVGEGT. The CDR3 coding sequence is TGTGCCAGCAGTTACTCCGGGACAGGGGATTCGAAGACCCAGTACTTC. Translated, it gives CASSYSGTGDSKTQYF.

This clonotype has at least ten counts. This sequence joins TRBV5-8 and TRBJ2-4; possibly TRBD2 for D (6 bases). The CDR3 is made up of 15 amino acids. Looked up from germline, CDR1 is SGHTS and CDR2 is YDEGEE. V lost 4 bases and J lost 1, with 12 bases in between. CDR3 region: CASSPGRGAKNIQYF. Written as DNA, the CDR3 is TGTGCCAGCAGCCCGGGCCGGGGGGCCAAAAACATTCAGTACTTC.

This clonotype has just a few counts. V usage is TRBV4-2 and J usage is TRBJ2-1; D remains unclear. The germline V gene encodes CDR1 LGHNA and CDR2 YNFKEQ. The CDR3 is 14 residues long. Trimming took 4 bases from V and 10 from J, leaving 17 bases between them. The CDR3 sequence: CASSPETAGWEQFF. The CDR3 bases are TGTGCCAGCAGCCCGGAGACGGCAGGCTGGGAGCAGTTCTTC.

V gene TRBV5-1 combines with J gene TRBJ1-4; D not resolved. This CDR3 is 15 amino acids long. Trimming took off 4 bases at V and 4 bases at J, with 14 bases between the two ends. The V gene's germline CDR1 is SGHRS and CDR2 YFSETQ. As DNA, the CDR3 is TGCGCCAGCAGCCTTGGACGGCGGCTTAATGAAAAACTGTTTTTT. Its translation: CASSLGRRLNEKLFF.

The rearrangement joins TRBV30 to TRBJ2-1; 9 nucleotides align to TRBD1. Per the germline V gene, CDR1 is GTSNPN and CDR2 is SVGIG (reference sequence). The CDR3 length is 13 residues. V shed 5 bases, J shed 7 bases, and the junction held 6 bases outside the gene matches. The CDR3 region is CAWEQGAGNEQFF. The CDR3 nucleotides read TGTGCCTGGGAACAGGGGGCTGGGAATGAGCAGTTCTTC. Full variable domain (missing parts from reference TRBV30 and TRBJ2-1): SQTIHQWPATLVQPVGSPLSLECTVEGTSNPNLYWYRQAAGRGLQLLFYSVGIGQISSEVPQNLSASRPQDRQFILSSKKLLLSDSGFYLCAWEQGAGNEQFFGPGTRLTVL.

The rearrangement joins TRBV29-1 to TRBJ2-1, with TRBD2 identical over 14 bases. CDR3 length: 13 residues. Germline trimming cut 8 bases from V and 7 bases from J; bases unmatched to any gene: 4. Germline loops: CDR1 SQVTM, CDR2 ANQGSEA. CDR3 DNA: TGCAGCTCGGGACTAGCGGGAGTGAATGAGCAGTTCTTC. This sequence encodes CSSGLAGVNEQFF.

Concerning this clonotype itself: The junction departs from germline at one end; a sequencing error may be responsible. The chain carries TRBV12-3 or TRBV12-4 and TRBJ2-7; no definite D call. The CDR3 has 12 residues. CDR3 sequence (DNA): TGTCCCAGCAGTGACCAACCTGGCGAGCAGTACTTC. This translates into CPSSDQPGEQYF.

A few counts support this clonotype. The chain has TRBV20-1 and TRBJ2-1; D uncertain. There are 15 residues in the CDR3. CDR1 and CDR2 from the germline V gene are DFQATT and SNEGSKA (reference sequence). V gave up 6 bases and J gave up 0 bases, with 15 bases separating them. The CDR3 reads CSAPSQEYSYNEQFF. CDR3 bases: TGCAGTGCCCCAAGCCAGGAATACTCCTACAATGAGCAGTTCTTC.

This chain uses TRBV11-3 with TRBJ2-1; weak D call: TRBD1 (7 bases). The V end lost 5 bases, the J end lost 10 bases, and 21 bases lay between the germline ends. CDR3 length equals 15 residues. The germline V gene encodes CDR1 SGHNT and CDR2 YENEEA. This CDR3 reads CASSAGTVSGREQFF. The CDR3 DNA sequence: TGTGCCAGCAGCGCGGGGACAGTATCTGGGAGGGAGCAGTTCTTC. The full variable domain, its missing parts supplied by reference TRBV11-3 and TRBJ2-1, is EAGVVQSPRYKIIEKKQPVAFWCNPISGHNTLYWYLQNLGQGPELLIRYENEEAVDDSQLPKDRFSAERLKGVDSTLKIQPAELGDSAVYLCASSAGTVSGREQFFGPGTRLTVL.

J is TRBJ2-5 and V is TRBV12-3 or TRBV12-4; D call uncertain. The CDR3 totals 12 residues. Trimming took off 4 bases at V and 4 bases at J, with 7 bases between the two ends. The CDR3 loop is CASSSLPETQYF. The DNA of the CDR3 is TGTGCCAGCAGTTCCCTCCCAGAGACCCAGTACTTC.

This CDR3 reads CSARDHRGLPYEQYF. The CDR3 region has the DNA TGCAGTGCTAGAGATCACAGGGGACTTCCCTACGAGCAGTACTTC. The chain couples TRBV20-1 to TRBJ2-7; D possibly corresponds to TRBD1 (7 bases). The germline CDR1 and CDR2 sequences are DFQATT and SNEGSKA (reference sequence). The CDR3 totals 15 residues. V gave up 0 bases and J gave up 2 bases, with 14 bases separating them.

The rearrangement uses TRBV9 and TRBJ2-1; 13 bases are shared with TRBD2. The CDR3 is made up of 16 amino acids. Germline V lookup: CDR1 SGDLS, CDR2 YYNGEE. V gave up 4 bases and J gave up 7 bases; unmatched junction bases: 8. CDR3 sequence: CASSPLLAGGPNEQFF. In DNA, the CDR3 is TGTGCCAGCAGCCCCCTACTAGCGGGAGGGCCTAATGAGCAGTTCTTC.